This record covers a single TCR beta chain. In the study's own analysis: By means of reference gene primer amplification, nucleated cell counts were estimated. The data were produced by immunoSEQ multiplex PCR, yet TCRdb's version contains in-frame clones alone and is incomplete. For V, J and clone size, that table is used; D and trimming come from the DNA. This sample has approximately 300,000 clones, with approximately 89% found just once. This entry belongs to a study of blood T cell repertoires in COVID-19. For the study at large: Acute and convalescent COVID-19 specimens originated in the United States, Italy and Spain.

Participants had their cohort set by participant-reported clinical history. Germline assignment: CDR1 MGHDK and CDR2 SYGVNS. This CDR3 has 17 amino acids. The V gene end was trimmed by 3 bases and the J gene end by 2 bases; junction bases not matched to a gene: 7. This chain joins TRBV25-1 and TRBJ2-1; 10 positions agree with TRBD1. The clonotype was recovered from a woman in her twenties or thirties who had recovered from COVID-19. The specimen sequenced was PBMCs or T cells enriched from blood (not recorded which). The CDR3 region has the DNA TGTGCCAGCAGTGAGTATGGGGGGACAGGGGCCTACAATGAGCAGTTCTTC. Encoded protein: CASSEYGGTGAYNEQFF. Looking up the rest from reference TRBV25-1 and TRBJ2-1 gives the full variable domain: EADIYQTPRYLVIGTGKKITLECSQTMGHDKMYWYQQDPGMELHLIHYSYGVNSTEKGDLSSESTVSRIRTEHFPLTLESARPSHTSQYLCASSEYGGTGAYNEQFFGPGTRLTVL.